The present TCR beta chain was sequenced within a study of blood T cell repertoires in COVID-19. In the original analysis: From reference gene primer amplification, estimates of nucleated cell counts were derived. Here immunoSEQ multiplex PCR was the method, and the copy in TCRdb shows in-frame clones only, minus some. V and J calls and clone size are as listed in that table; D and trimming were resolved from the DNA. The sample lists some 250,000 clones, around 83% seen once, with roughly 12% in the top ten. This CDR3 is built from 18 residues. The sequenced sample consisted of peripheral blood. The source of this sequence is a woman aged 60-70 years with active or convalescent COVID-19. The rearrangement uses TRBV12-2 and TRBJ2-2; whether TRBD2, the table's D call, matches the DNA was not checked. TRBV12-2 is a known pseudogene. The CDR3 bases are TGTGCAAGTCGCTTAGGCGGACTAGCGGGGGTGGAGTGCCGGGGAGCTGTTTTT. This codes for CASRLGGLAGVECRGAVF.